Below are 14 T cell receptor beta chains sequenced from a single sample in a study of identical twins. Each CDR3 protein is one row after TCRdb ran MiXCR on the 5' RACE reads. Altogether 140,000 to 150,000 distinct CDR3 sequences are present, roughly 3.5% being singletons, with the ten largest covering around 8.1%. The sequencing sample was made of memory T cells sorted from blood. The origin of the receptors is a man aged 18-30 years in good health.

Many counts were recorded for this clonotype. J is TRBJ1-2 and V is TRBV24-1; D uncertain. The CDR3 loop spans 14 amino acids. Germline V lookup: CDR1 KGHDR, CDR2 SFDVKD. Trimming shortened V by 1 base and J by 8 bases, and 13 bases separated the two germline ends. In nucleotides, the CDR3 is TGTGCCACCAGTGATTTATGGGAGTCAAGAGGCTACACCTTC. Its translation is CATSDLWESRGYTF.

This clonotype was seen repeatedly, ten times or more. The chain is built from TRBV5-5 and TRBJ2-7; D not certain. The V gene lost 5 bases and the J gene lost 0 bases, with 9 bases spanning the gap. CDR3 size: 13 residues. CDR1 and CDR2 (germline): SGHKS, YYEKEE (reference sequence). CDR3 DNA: TGTGCCAGCAGAATAGATCGCTCCTACGAGCAGTACGTC. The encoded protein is CASRIDRSYEQYV.

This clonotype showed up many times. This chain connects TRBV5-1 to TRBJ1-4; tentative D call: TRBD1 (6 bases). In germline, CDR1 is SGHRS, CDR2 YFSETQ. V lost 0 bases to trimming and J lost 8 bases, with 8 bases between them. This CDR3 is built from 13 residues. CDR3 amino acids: CASSLAGGEKLFF. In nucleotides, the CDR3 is TGCGCCAGCAGCTTGGCGGGGGGCGAAAAACTGTTTTTT.

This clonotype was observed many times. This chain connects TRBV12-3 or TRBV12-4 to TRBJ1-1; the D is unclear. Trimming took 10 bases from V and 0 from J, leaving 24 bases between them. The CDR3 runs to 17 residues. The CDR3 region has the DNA TGTGCCACCACGGAGGGAAACCGTAACAAAATGAACACTGAAGCTTTCTTT. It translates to CATTEGNRNKMNTEAFF.

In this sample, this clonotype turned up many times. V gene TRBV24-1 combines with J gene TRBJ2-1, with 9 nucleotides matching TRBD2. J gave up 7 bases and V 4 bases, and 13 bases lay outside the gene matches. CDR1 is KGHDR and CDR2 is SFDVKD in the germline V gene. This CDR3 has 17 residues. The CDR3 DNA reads TGTGCCACCAGTGACCTCTCCGGGGGGAGCGGGGGGAATGAGCAGTTCTTC. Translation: CATSDLSGGSGGNEQFF.

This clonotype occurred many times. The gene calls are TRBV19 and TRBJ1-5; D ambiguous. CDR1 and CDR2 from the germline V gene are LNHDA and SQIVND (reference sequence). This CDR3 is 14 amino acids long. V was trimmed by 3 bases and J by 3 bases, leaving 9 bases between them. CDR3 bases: TGTGCCAGTAGTATCTTCAGTTCCAATCAGCCCCAGCATTTT. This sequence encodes CASSIFSSNQPQHF.

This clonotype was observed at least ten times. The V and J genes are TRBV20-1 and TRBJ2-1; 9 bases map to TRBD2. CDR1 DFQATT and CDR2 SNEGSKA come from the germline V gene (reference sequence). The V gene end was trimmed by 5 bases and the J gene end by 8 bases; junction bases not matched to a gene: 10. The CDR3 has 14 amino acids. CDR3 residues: CSAGSGWTSDEQFF. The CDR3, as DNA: TGCAGTGCTGGATCGGGTTGGACTAGCGATGAGCAGTTCTTC.

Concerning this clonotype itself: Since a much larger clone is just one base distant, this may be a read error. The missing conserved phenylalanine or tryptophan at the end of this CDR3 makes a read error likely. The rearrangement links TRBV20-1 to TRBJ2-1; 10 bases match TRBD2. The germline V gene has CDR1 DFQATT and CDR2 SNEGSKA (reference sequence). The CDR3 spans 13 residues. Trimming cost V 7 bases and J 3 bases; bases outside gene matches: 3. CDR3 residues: CSGSSGSYNEQFL. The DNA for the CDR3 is TGCAGTGGGTCTAGCGGGAGCTACAATGAGCAGTTCTTG.

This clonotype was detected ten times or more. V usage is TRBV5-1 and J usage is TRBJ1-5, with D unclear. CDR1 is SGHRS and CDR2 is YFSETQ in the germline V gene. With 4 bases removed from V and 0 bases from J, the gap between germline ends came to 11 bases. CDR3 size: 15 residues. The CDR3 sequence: CASSPGVYSNQPQHF. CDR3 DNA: TGCGCCAGCAGCCCCGGGGTTTATAGCAATCAGCCCCAGCATTTT.

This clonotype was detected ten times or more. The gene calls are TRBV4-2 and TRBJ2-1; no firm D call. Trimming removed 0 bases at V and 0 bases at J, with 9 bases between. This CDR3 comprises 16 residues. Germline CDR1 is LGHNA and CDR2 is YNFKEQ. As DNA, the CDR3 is TGTGCCAGCAGCCAAGACGCGCGGAGCTCCTACAATGAGCAGTTCTTC. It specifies CASSQDARSSYNEQFF.

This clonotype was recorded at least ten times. Here the CDR3 reads CASSLGRTSPKNIQYF. The CDR3 DNA reads TGTGCCAGCAGCTTAGGTCGGACTAGCCCAAAAAACATTCAGTACTTC. The V gene is TRBV7-9, the J gene TRBJ2-4; 8 nucleotides match TRBD2. V gave up 1 base and J gave up 4 bases; unmatched junction bases: 6. Germline V gene data show CDR1 as SEHNR and CDR2 as FQNEAQ (reference sequence). The CDR3 extends over 16 amino acids.

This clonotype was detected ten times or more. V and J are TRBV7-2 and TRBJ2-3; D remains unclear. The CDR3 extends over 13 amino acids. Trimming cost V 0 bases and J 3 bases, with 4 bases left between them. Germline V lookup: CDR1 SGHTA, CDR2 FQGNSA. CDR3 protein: CASSLAHTDTQYF. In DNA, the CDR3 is TGTGCCAGCAGCTTAGCCCATACAGATACGCAGTATTTT.

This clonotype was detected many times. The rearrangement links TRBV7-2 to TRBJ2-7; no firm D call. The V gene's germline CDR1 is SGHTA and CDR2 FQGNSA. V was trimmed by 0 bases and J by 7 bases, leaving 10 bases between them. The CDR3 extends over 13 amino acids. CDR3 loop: CASSLALETEQYF. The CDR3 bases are TGTGCCAGCAGCTTAGCGCTGGAGACGGAGCAGTACTTC.

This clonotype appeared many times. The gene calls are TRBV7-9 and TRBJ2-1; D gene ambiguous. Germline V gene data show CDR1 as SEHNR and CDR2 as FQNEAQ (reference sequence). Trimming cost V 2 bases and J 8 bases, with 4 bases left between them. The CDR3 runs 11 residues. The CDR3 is CASSLFDEQFF. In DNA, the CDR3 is TGTGCCAGCAGCTTATTCGATGAGCAGTTCTTC.